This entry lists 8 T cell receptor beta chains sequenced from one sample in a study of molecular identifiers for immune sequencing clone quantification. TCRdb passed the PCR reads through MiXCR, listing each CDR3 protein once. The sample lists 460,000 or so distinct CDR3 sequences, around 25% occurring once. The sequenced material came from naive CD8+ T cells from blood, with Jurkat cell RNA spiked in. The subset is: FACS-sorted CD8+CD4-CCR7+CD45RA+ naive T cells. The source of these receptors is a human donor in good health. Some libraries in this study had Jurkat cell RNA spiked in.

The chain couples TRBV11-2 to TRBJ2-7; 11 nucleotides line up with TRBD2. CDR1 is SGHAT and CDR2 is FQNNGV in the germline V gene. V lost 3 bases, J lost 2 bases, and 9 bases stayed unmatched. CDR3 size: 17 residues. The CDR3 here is CASSLIVGTSGTYEQYF. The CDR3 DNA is TGTGCCAGCAGCTTGATCGTTGGGACTAGCGGTACCTACGAGCAGTACTTC.

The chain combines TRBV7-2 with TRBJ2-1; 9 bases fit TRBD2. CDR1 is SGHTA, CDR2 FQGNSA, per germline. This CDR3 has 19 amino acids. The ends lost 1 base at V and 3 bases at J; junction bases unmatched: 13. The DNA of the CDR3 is TGTGCCAGCAGCTTAGTCGTCAGGTACTGGACTAGCGACTACAATGAGCAGTTCTTC. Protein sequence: CASSLVVRYWTSDYNEQFF.

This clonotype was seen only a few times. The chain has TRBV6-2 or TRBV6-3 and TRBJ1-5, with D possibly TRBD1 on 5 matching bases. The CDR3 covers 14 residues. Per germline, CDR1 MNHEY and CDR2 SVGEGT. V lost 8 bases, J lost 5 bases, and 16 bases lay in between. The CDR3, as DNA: TGTGCCAGCGCTCCGGGACTAGCGGATCAGCCCCAGCATTTT. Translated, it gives CASAPGLADQPQHF.

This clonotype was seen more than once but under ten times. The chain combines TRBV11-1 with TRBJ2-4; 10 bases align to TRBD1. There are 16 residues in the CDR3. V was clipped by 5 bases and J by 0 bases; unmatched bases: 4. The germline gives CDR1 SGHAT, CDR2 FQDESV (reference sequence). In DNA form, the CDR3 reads TGTGCCAGCAGCCCGTGGGACAGGGGAGCCAAAAACATTCAGTACTTC. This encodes CASSPWDRGAKNIQYF.

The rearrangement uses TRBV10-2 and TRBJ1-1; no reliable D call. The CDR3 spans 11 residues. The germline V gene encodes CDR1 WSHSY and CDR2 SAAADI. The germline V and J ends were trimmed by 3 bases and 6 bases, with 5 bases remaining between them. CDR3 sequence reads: CASSDGAEAFF. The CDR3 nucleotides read TGCGCCAGCAGTGATGGGGCTGAAGCTTTCTTT.

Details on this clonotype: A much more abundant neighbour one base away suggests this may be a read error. This chain's CDR3 is CACSEEPSGRLLSTDTQYF. CDR3 bases: TGTGCCTGCAGTGAGGAACCTAGCGGGAGACTCCTCAGCACAGATACGCAGTATTTT. The chain uses TRBV6-1 and TRBJ2-3; 10 bases are a match to TRBD2. The germline gives CDR1 MNHNS, CDR2 SASEGT. The CDR3 runs 19 residues.

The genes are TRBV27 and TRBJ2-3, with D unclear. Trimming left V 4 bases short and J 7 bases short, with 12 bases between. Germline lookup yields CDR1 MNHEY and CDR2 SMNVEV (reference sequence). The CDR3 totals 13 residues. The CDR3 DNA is TGTGCCAGCAGTTCCCAGTTCGGGTATACGCAGTATTTT. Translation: CASSSQFGYTQYF.

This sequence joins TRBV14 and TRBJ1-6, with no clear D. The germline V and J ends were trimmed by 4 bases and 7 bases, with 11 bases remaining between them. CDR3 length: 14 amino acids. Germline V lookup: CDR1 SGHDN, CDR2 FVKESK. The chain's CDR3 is CASSPCGGNSPLHF. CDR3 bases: TGTGCCAGCAGCCCATGCGGAGGAAATTCACCCCTCCACTTT.